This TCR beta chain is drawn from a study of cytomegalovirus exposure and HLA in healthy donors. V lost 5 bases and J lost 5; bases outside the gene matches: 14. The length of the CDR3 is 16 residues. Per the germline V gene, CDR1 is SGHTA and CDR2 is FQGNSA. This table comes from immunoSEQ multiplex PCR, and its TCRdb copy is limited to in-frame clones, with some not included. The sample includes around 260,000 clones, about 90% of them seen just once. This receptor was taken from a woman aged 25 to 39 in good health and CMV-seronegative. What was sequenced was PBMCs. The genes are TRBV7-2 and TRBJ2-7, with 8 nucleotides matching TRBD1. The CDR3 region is CASSRYADRGGNEQYF. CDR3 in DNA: TGTGCCAGCAGCCGATATGCCGACAGGGGAGGAAACGAGCAGTACTTC.